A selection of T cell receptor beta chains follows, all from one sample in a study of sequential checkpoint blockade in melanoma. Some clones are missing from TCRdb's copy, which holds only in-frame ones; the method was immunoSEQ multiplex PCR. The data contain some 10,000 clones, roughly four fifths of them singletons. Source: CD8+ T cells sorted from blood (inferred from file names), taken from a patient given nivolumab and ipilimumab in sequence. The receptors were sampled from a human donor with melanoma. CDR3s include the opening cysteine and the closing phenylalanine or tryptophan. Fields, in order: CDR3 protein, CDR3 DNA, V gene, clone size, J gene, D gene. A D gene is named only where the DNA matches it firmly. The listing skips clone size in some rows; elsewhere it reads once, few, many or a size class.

CASSFGPGTGEAGELFF | TGTGCTAGCAGCTTCGGCCCTGGGACAGGGGAGGCCGGGGAGCTGTTTTTT | TRBV7-7 | . | TRBJ2-2 | TRBD1
CASSFGSGTGNYGYTF | TGTGCCAGCAGCTTCGGGTCTGGGACAGGGAACTATGGCTACACCTTC | TRBV7-3 | . | TRBJ1-2 | TRBD1
CASSVWEGVFGYTF | TGTGCCAGCAGCGTATGGGAGGGGGTTTTTGGCTACACCTTC | TRBV6-1 | . | TRBJ1-2 | .
CASGLPLAEAFF | TGTGCTAGTGGTTTGCCTCTAGCTGAAGCTTTCTTT | TRBV12-5 | . | TRBJ1-1 | .
CASSLGGNYGYTF | TGTGCCAGCAGTTTAGGGGGGAACTATGGCTACACCTTC | TRBV27 | few | TRBJ1-2 | .
CAITWDTLANYGYTF | TGTGCCATCACATGGGACACTTTAGCTAACTATGGCTACACCTTC | TRBV10-3 | . | TRBJ1-2 | .
CASSLSNGGTQYF | TGTGCCAGCAGTTTATCGAACGGAGGTACGCAGTATTTT | TRBV27 | . | TRBJ2-3 | .
CASSLQGRGGYTF | TGTGCCAGCAGTTTACAGGGGCGAGGGGGCTACACCTTC | TRBV6-5 | . | TRBJ1-2 | TRBD1
CASSGTGDTGELFF | TGTGCCAGCAGTGGGACAGGGGACACCGGGGAGCTGTTTTTT | TRBV6-5 | . | TRBJ2-2 | TRBD1
CASSVAGYYNEQFF | TGTGCCAGCTCAGTAGCGGGTTACTACAATGAGCAGTTCTTC | TRBV18 | medium-sized | TRBJ2-1 | TRBD2
CASSLRTPRSYEQYF | TGTGCCAGCAGCTTGAGGACTCCCCGCTCCTACGAGCAGTACTTC | TRBV7-2 | few | TRBJ2-7 | .
CASSPSGRNEQFF | TGTGCCAGCAGCCCGTCCGGGAGAAATGAGCAGTTCTTC | TRBV9 | . | TRBJ2-1 | .
CASSLTVFSGNTIYF | TGTGCCAGCAGCTTGACAGTTTTCTCTGGAAACACCATATATTTT | TRBV5-6 | . | TRBJ1-3 | .
CASSNRQSYTGELFF | TGTGCCAGCAGCAACCGACAGTCCTACACCGGGGAGCTGTTTTTT | TRBV7-9 | . | TRBJ2-2 | .
CASSPKGADYNEQFF | TGTGCCAGCAGCCCCAAGGGGGCAGACTACAATGAGCAGTTCTTC | TRBV7-9 | . | TRBJ2-1 | TRBD1
CASSTPANEKLFF | TGTGCCAGCAGCACCCCCGCGAATGAAAAACTGTTTTTT | TRBV28 | once | TRBJ1-4 | .
CAISEEDYQETQYF | TGTGCCATCAGTGAAGAAGACTACCAAGAGACCCAGTACTTC | TRBV10-3 | . | TRBJ2-5 | .
CASSLQGANTHNTIYF | TGTGCCAGCAGCTTACAGGGGGCGAACACTCACAACACCATATATTTT | TRBV7-8 | . | TRBJ1-3 | TRBD1
CAISPGTWVNEQFF | TGTGCCATCAGCCCCGGGACTTGGGTGAATGAGCAGTTCTTC | TRBV10-3 | . | TRBJ2-1 | .
CASSVGTGAYEQYF | TGTGCCAGCAGTGTTGGGACAGGGGCCTACGAGCAGTACTTC | TRBV6-1 | . | TRBJ2-7 | TRBD1
CASSPRQGAGTEAFF | TGTGCCAGTAGTCCACGACAGGGGGCTGGGACTGAAGCTTTCTTT | TRBV19 | few | TRBJ1-1 | TRBD1
CASSLGQGYNNEQFF | TGTGCCAGCAGCCTAGGACAGGGGTACAACAATGAGCAGTTCTTC | TRBV9 | . | TRBJ2-1 | TRBD1
CASSDPSGGAAGEQFF | TGTGCCAGCAGTGACCCTAGCGGGGGGGCTGCGGGTGAGCAGTTCTTC | TRBV2 | once | TRBJ2-1 | TRBD2
CASSIGLTEAFF | TGTGCCAGTAGTATCGGTCTTACTGAAGCTTTCTTT | TRBV19 | . | TRBJ1-1 | .
CASSYYRAGKNEQFF | TGTGCCAGCAGTTACTACCGGGCAGGGAAGAATGAGCAGTTCTTC | TRBV6-5 | . | TRBJ2-1 | .
CASRFRLWTQETQYF | TGTGCCAGCAGATTCAGACTATGGACCCAGGAGACCCAGTACTTC | TRBV2 | large | TRBJ2-5 | .
CASSPLAGGGTSTDTQYF | TGTGCCAGCTCCCCGCTAGCGGGGGGGGGAACTAGCACAGATACGCAGTATTTT | TRBV28 | . | TRBJ2-3 | TRBD2
CASSVWGLGNEQFF | TGTGCCAGCAGCGTGTGGGGGCTGGGCAATGAGCAGTTCTTC | TRBV9 | once | TRBJ2-1 | .
CASSLLTSESYEQYF | TGTGCCAGCAGCTTATTGACTAGCGAGAGCTACGAGCAGTACTTC | TRBV13 | . | TRBJ2-7 | TRBD2
CASSQVGGGNPYEQYF | TGCGCCAGCAGCCAAGTTGGCGGGGGTAATCCCTACGAGCAGTACTTC | TRBV4-1 | . | TRBJ2-7 | TRBD2
CASSPPGISTDTQYF | TGTGCCAGCAGCCCCCCAGGAATTAGCACAGATACGCAGTATTTT | TRBV7-9 | . | TRBJ2-3 | .
CASSVPLAGVSDTQYF | TGTGCCAGCAGCGTCCCCCTAGCGGGAGTTTCAGATACGCAGTATTTT | TRBV6-6 | . | TRBJ2-3 | TRBD2
CASSLGRTIYF | TGTGCCAGCAGTTTGGGGCGCACCATATATTTT | TRBV28 | . | TRBJ1-3 | .
CASSQDSGQGYEKLFF | TGCGCCAGCAGCCAGGATTCCGGACAGGGGTATGAAAAACTGTTTTTT | TRBV4-1 | . | TRBJ1-4 | TRBD1
CASSPLNTGVYGYTF | TGTGCCAGCAGCCCCCTCAACACGGGAGTCTATGGCTACACCTTC | TRBV5-5 | . | TRBJ1-2 | .
CASSLAQADTQYF | TGTGCCAGCAGCTTAGCACAGGCAGATACGCAGTATTTT | TRBV7-9 | once | TRBJ2-3 | .
CASSISRGPVNYGYTF | TGTGCCAGCAGCATATCCAGGGGGCCGGTTAACTATGGCTACACCTTC | TRBV7-8 | . | TRBJ1-2 | TRBD1
CASSPPGHSRNTIYF | TGTGCCAGCAGCCCGCCGGGACACTCCAGAAACACCATATATTTT | TRBV7-9 | few | TRBJ1-3 | .
CASSPQGSYEQYF | TGTGCCAGCAGTCCACAGGGCTCCTACGAGCAGTACTTC | TRBV6-6 | . | TRBJ2-7 | .
CASSVNSGTGRDTQYF | TGTGCCAGCAGCGTCAATTCCGGGACAGGCCGAGATACGCAGTATTTT | TRBV9 | . | TRBJ2-3 | TRBD1
CASSIAGSATYEQYF | TGTGCCAGTAGTATCGCGGGGTCGGCGACCTACGAGCAGTACTTC | TRBV19 | . | TRBJ2-7 | .
CASSYSGDRDSYEQYF | TGTGCCAGCAGTTACTCGGGGGACAGAGACTCCTACGAGCAGTACTTC | TRBV6-6 | . | TRBJ2-7 | TRBD1
CASSLWTSGGGELFF | TGTGCCAGCAGTTTATGGACTAGCGGGGGCGGGGAGCTGTTTTTT | TRBV27 | . | TRBJ2-2 | TRBD2
CASSPAGDNNEQFF | TGTGCCAGCAGCCCCGCGGGGGATAACAATGAGCAGTTCTTC | TRBV5-5 | . | TRBJ2-1 | TRBD2
CASSLATGFHEQYF | TGCGCCAGCAGCTTGGCCACAGGGTTCCACGAGCAGTACTTC | TRBV5-1 | few | TRBJ2-7 | .
CASSPRGAEGDYEQYF | TGTGCCAGCAGCCCCCGGGGAGCGGAGGGCGACTACGAGCAGTACTTC | TRBV5-4 | . | TRBJ2-7 | .